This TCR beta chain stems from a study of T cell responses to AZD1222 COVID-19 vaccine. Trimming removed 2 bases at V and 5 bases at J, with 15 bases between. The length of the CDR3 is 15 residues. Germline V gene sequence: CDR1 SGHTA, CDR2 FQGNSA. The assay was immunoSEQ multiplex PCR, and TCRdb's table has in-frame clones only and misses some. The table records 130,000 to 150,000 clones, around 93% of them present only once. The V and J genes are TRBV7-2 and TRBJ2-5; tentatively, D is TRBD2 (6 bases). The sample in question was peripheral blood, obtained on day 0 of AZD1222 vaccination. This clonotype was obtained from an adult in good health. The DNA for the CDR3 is TGTGCCAGCAGCTTAATGGCGGGGCCGGGGGAGACCCAGTACTTC. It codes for CASSLMAGPGETQYF.